This TCR beta chain was recorded in a study of T-cell memory formation after mild COVID-19. TCR alpha and TCR beta cDNA libraries carrying sample barcodes and UMIs came from 5'RACE with constant-segment primers. TCRdb itself ran the 5' RACE reads through MiXCR, one entry per CDR3 protein. The table shows under 450,000 distinct CDR3 sequences, with 20% to 25% occurring only once. In its sample, this clonotype was seen a few times. The ends lost 6 bases at V and 0 bases at J; junction bases unmatched: 12. Germline V gives CDR1 DFQATT, CDR2 SNEGSKA (reference sequence). This CDR3 spans 16 amino acids. What was sequenced was PBMCs or a T cell subset sorted from them (not recorded which). This sequence originates from an adult woman who had mild COVID-19 (a few samples of this study predate the infection). Cell type and time point are not known. The chain recombines TRBV20-1 with TRBJ2-3; 7 bases agree with TRBD2. This CDR3 reads CSAANGLAESTDTQYF. CDR3 nucleotide sequence: TGCAGTGCCGCGAATGGCCTAGCGGAAAGCACAGATACGCAGTATTTT.